Listed below are T cell receptor beta chains from one sample, sequenced in a study of OX40 agonist ivuxolimab in advanced cancers. Sequencing was performed with immunoSEQ multiplex PCR; in TCRdb, only in-frame clones are kept and a portion is missing. Here the sample spans 70,000 to 90,000 clones, roughly 84% being singletons. The sequencing here drew on CD4+ or CD8+ T cells sorted from blood, taken in a trial of the OX40 agonist ivuxolimab. These receptors were obtained from an adult with an advanced solid tumor such as melanoma, head and neck, liver or kidney cancer. Both conserved end residues are part of each CDR3. The D gene is left open where the match is weak.

TGTGCCAGCAGCCCGCCCGGGACAGGGAACACTGAAGCTTTCTTT	CASSPPGTGNTEAFF	TRBD1	TRBV5-5	TRBJ1-1
TGTGCCAGCAGCTTGGTATACGGCGGCTACAATGAGCAGTTCTTC	CASSLVYGGYNEQFF	.	TRBV5-6	TRBJ2-1
TGTGCCAGCAGCTTGGAAGGGCAGGACCTCGAGCAGTACTTC	CASSLEGQDLEQYF	.	TRBV5-6	TRBJ2-7
TGTGCCAGCAGCGTAGACAGCTATAGCAATCAGCCCCAGCATTTT	CASSVDSYSNQPQHF	.	TRBV9	TRBJ1-5
TGTGCCAGCAGTTACTCGGCAGACTATGGCTACACCTTC	CASSYSADYGYTF	.	TRBV6-5	TRBJ1-2
TGTGCCAGCAGTGTGGACAGGGGATTCTACAATGAGCAGTTCTTC	CASSVDRGFYNEQFF	TRBD1	TRBV2	TRBJ2-1
TGTGCCAGCAGCCTTGGGACTCAGAATAACTATGGCTACACCTTC	CASSLGTQNNYGYTF	.	TRBV7-9	TRBJ1-2
TGTGCCAGTAGTATAGTACCAGGGCGGTACACCGGGGAGCTGTTTTTT	CASSIVPGRYTGELFF	.	TRBV19	TRBJ2-2
TGTGCCAGCAGCTTAGTGGGGGGTGGATCCTACGAGCAGTACTTC	CASSLVGGGSYEQYF	.	TRBV7-2	TRBJ2-7
TGTGCCAGCAGCCAGGACTCTGGGGCCAACGTCCTGACTTTC	CASSQDSGANVLTF	.	TRBV7-6	TRBJ2-6
TGTGCCAGCAGCCGGGATTGGTGGAACGAGCAGTACTTC	CASSRDWWNEQYF	.	TRBV27	TRBJ2-7
TGTGCCAGCAGTGCCCTAGTCCGGGCCAGACCCTACGAGCAGTACTTC	CASSALVRARPYEQYF	.	TRBV27	TRBJ2-7
TGCGCCAGCAGTCAATCGAATCTAGGCGCGGAGGGCACAGATACGCAGTATTTT	CASSQSNLGAEGTDTQYF	.	TRBV23-1	TRBJ2-3
TGTGCCAGCAGTCCAGACAGGGGCGCGCCCTTTCGAGAGACCCAGTACTTC	CASSPDRGAPFRETQYF	TRBD1	TRBV28	TRBJ2-5
TGTGCCAGCACCAGGACAGGGCGCAATCAGCCCCAGCATTTT	CASTRTGRNQPQHF	TRBD1	TRBV28	TRBJ1-5
TGTGCCAGCAGCTTAAGGGACCTCTATGGCTACACCTTC	CASSLRDLYGYTF	.	TRBV7-9	TRBJ1-2
TGCGCCAGCAGCCAACTAGCGGGCGGCACAGATACGCAGTATTTT	CASSQLAGGTDTQYF	TRBD2	TRBV4-3	TRBJ2-3
TGTGCCATCAGTGAGTTAAGACTGAATTCACCCCTCCACTTT	CAISELRLNSPLHF	.	TRBV10-3	TRBJ1-6
TGTGCCAGCAGTACACAGGGCAACACCGGGGAGCTGTTTTTT	CASSTQGNTGELFF	.	TRBV9	TRBJ2-2
TGTGCCAGCAGCCTCCTCGGACTGTCCAGCTCCTACAATGAGCAGTTCTTC	CASSLLGLSSSYNEQFF	.	TRBV7-2	TRBJ2-1
TGTGCCAGCTGGCTAGGGGGGGATGAGCAGTTCTTC	CASWLGGDEQFF	.	TRBV7-2	TRBJ2-1
TGTGCCAGCAGTTTAGCGGACAGGGGATACAACGTCCTGACTTTC	CASSLADRGYNVLTF	TRBD1	TRBV27	TRBJ2-6
TGTGCCAGTAGTAGATACGGCTCCTACAATGAGCAGTTCTTC	CASSRYGSYNEQFF	.	TRBV19	TRBJ2-1
TGTGCCAGCAGCGCAGCGGGGGATTACACTGAAGCTTTCTTT	CASSAAGDYTEAFF	.	TRBV9	TRBJ1-1
TGTGCCAGCAACCCTAGCGGGGGTGGGACAGATACGCAGTATTTT	CASNPSGGGTDTQYF	TRBD2	TRBV2	TRBJ2-3
TGTGCCTGGAGGGGGGCGGGATACGAGCAGTACTTC	CAWRGAGYEQYF	.	TRBV30	TRBJ2-7
TGTGCCAGCTCACCAGGTACCACCGGCTATGGCTACACCTTC	CASSPGTTGYGYTF	.	TRBV18	TRBJ1-2
TGTGCCAGCAGCCAAGTCGGGCGGGGACCCTACAATGAGCAGTTCTTC	CASSQVGRGPYNEQFF	.	TRBV4-2	TRBJ2-1
TGTGCCAGCAGCTTCGGACAGGGGGCAGGAAACACCATATATTTT	CASSFGQGAGNTIYF	TRBD1	TRBV11-3	TRBJ1-3
TGTGCCAGCAGCTTGCGTGGGCCCCGTTCCAGTAACTATGGCTACACCTTC	CASSLRGPRSSNYGYTF	.	TRBV7-6	TRBJ1-2